The entry below describes one T cell receptor (beta chain). Its target is not known. Between the trimmed V and J ends, which lost 2 bases and 0 bases, there was a span of 14 bases. This CDR3 has 16 residues. Germline CDR1 reads MGHRA; CDR2 reads YSYEKL. The sample originates from a study of molecular identifiers for immune sequencing clone quantification. From the PCR reads, TCRdb called clonotypes with MiXCR, one entry per CDR3 protein. The sample gives some 680,000 distinct CDR3 sequences, 25% of which show up once; around 0.78% is in the top ten. Study observations and caveats: In naive cells, under 1% of molecules belonged to clones above 20 RNA copies, against over 97% in effector cells.

Libraries for naive CD8 T cells, which were made from 20,000 to 1,000,000 sorted cells, drew on 10%, 30% or 50% of the RNA. Source material: naive CD8+ T cells from blood, with Jurkat cell RNA spiked in. The subset: FACS-sorted CD8+CD4-CCR7+CD45RA+ naive T cells. This receptor was obtained from a human donor in good health. Some libraries in this study had Jurkat cell RNA spiked in. V gene TRBV4-1 combines with J gene TRBJ2-7, with unresolved D. CDR3 sequence (DNA): TGCGCCAGCAGCCAATTGATCAGCTTGAGCTCCTACGAGCAGTACTTC. Translation: CASSQLISLSSYEQYF.